This T cell receptor beta chain comes out of a study of beta chain features in type 1 diabetes. The germline gives CDR1 LGHNA, CDR2 YSLEER. Trimming stripped 4 bases from V and 3 bases from J, with 10 bases between. The CDR3 is made up of 14 amino acids. Reverse transcribing all isolated RNA meant expressed TCRB transcripts were sequenced. TCRdb's table, derived via immunoSEQ multiplex PCR, lists solely in-frame clones and lacks some. The repertoire includes 250,000 to 300,000 clones, approximately 8.1% of them detected once, and roughly 1% sits in the top ten. Sequenced: central memory CD4+ T cells from blood. The chain carries TRBV4-3 and TRBJ1-3; D unresolved. The sequence came from a woman aged 18-29 years in good health. CDR3 in amino acids: CASSLLAGGNTIYF. CDR3 DNA sequence: TGCGCCAGCAGCCTACTAGCCGGTGGAAACACCATATATTTT.